This T cell receptor beta chain was obtained from a study of cytomegalovirus exposure and HLA in healthy donors. This table comes from immunoSEQ multiplex PCR, and its TCRdb copy is limited to in-frame clones, with some not included. The sample has around 200,000 clones, 84% seen once. Remarks on this clone: Its antigen is currently unknown.

Germline V gives CDR1 SGHDT, CDR2 YYEEEE. V shed 3 bases and J 0 bases; nucleotides not matched to a gene: 10. This CDR3 contains 17 residues. General observations from the study: In the approximately 120 validation repertoires, a later analysis found that first-cohort TCR clusters tended to co-occur. Among TCR beta chains, those listed as cytomegalovirus-associated numbered around 180. Reports indicated that the classifier achieved high specificity and sensitivity in diagnosing cytomegalovirus status.

The gene calls are TRBV5-6 and TRBJ1-2, with TRBD1 matching 8 bases. This clonotype was obtained from a woman younger than 30 in good health and CMV-seropositive. The material sequenced was PBMCs. The CDR3 region is CASSYTGGEASNYGYTF. The DNA of the CDR3 is TGTGCCAGCAGCTACACAGGGGGAGAAGCTTCTAACTATGGCTACACCTTC.